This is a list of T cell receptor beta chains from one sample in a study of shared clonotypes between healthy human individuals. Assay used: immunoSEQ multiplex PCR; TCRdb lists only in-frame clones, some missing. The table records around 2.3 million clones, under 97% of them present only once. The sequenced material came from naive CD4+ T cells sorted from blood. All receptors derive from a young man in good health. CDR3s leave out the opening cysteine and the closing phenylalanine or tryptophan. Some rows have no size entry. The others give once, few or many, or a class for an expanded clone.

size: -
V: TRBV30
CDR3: AWSAMGRRYTGELF

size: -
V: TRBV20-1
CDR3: SAELNTEAF

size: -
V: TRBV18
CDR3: ASSRQTQETQY

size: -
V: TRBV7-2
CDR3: ASSFVHEQY

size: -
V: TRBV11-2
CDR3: ASSLDGGANEQF

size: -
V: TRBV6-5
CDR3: ASRPRGVNSYEQY

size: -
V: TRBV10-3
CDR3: AISEMTGSYEQY

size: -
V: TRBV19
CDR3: ASSIGSRGGNQPQH

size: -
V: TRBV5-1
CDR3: ASSSPDRKPQETQY

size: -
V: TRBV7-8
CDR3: ASRVLGTGISGANVLT

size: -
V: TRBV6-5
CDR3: ASSPGREKLF

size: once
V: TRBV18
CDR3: ASSGQGNEKLF

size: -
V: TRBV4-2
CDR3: ASSHRTLEGNEQF